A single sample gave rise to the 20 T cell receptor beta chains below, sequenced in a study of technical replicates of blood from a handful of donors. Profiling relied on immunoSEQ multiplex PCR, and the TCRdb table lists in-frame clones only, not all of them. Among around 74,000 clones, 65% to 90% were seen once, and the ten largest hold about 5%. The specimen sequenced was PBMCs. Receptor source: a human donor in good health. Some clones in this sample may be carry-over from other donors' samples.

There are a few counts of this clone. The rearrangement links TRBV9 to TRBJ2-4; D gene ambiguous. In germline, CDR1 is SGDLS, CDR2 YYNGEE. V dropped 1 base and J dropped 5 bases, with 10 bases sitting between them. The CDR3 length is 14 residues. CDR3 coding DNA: TGTGCCAGCAGCGTATCGAGCACCCAAAACATTCAGTACTTC. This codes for CASSVSSTQNIQYF.

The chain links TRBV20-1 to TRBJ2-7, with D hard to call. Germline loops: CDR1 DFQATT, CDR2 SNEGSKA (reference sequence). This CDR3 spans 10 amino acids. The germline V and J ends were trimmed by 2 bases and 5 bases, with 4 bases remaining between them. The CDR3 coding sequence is TGCAGTGCTAGAATCAACGAGCAGTACTTC. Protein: CSARINEQYF.

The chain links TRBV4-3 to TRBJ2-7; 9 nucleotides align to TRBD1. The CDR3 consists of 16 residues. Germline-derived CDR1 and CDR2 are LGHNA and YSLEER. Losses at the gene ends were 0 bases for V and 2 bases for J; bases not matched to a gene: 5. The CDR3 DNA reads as TGCGCCAGCAGCCAAGATCACGGACAGGGGCCCTACGAGCAGTACTTC. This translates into CASSQDHGQGPYEQYF.

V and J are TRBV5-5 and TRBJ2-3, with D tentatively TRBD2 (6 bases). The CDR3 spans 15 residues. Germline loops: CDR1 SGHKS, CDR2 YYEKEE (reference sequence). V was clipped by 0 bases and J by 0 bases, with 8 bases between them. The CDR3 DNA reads TGTGCCAGCAGCTTGGTTGGGACTAGCACAGATACGCAGTATTTT. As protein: CASSLVGTSTDTQYF.

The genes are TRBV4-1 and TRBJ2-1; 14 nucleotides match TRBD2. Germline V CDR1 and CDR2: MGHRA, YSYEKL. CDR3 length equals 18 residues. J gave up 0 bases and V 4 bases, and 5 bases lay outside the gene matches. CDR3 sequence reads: CASSPGLAGVLSYNEQFF. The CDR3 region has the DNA TGCGCCAGCAGCCCGGGACTAGCGGGAGTACTCTCCTACAATGAGCAGTTCTTC.

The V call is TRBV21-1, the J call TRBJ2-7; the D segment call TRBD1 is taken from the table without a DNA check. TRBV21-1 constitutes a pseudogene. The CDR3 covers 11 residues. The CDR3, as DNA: TGTGCCGGACAGAAAAACTACGAGCAGTACTTC. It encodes CAGQKNYEQYF.

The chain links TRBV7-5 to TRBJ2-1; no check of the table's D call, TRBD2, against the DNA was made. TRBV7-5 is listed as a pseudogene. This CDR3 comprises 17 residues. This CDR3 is CARSDRYSRATDNEQFF. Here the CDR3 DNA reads TGTGCCAGAAGCGACCGATACTCGCGGGCAACGGACAATGAGCAGTTCTTC.

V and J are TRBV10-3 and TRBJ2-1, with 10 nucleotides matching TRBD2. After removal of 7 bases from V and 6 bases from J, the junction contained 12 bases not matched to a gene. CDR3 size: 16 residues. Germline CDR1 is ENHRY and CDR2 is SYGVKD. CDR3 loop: CAIKGDLAGGGNEQFF. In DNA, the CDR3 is TGTGCCATCAAAGGGGACTTAGCGGGAGGCGGCAATGAGCAGTTCTTC.

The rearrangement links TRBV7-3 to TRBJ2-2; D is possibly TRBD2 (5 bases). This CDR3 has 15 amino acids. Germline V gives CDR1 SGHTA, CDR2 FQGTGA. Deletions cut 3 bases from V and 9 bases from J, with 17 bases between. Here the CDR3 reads CASSLSGARTRELFF. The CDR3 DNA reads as TGTGCCAGCAGCTTGAGCGGAGCCAGAACTAGGGAGCTGTTTTTT.

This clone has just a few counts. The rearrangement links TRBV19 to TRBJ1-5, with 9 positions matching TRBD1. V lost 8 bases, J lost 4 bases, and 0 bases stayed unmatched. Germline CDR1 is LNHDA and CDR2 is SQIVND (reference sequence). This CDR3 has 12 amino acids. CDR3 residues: CASDRGNQPQHF. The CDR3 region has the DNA TGTGCCAGTGACAGGGGGAATCAGCCCCAGCATTTT.

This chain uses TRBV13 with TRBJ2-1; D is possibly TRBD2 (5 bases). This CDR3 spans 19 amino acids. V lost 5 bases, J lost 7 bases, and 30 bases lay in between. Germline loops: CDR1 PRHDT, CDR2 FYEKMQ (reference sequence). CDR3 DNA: TGTGCCAGCAGCCTTCCCGACCTCTCGGACGGGGAGTTTGGGAATGAGCAGTTCTTC. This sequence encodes CASSLPDLSDGEFGNEQFF.

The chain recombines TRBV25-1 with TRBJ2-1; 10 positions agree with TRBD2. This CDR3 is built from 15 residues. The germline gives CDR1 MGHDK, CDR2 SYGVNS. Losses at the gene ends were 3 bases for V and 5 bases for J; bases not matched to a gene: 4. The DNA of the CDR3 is TGTGCCAGCAGTGATCCAACTAGCGGGAACAATGAGCAGTTCTTC. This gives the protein CASSDPTSGNNEQFF. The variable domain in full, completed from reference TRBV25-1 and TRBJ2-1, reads EADIYQTPRYLVIGTGKKITLECSQTMGHDKMYWYQQDPGMELHLIHYSYGVNSTEKGDLSSESTVSRIRTEHFPLTLESARPSHTSQYLCASSDPTSGNNEQFFGPGTRLTVL.

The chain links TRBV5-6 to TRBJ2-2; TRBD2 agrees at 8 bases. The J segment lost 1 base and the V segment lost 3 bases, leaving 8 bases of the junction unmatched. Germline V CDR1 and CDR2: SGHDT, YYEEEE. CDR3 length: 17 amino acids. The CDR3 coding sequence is TGTGCCAGCAGCTGGATGGTTAGCGGGGTGAACACCGGGGAGCTGTTTTTT. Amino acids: CASSWMVSGVNTGELFF.

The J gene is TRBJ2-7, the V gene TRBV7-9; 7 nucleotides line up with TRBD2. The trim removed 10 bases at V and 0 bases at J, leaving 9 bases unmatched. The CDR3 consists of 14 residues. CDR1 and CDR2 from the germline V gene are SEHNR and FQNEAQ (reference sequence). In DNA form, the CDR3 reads TGTGCCACCAAGCCGGGAGGAAGCTCCTACGAGCAGTACTTC. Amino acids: CATKPGGSSYEQYF.

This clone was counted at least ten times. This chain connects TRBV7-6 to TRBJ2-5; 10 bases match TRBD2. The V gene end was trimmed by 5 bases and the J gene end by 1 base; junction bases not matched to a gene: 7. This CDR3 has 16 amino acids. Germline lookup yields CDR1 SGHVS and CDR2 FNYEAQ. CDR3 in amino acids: CASSQNSGGTQETQYF. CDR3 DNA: TGTGCCAGCAGCCAAAATAGCGGGGGGACCCAAGAGACCCAGTACTTC.

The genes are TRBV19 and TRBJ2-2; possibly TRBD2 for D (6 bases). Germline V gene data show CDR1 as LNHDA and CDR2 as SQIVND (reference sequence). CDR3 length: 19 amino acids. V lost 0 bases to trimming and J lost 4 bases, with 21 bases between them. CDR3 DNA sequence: TGTGCCAGTAGTATAGACGGGACGGGCGGGACGTTTGGCACCGGGGAGCTGTTTTTT. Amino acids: CASSIDGTGGTFGTGELFF.

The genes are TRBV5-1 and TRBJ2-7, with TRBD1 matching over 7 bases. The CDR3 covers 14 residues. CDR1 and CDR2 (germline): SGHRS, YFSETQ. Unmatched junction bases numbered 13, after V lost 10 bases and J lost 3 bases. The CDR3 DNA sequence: TGCGCCTCACAGAGGGCAGGGGGATACTACGAGCAGTACTTC. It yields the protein CASQRAGGYYEQYF.

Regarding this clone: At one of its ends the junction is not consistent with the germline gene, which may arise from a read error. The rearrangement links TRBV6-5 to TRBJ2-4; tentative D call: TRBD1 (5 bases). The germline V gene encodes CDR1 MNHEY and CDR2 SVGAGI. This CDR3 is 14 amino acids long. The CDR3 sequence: CASRSATAQNIQYF. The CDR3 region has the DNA TGTGCCAGCAGGTCTGCGACAGCCCAAAACATTCAGTACTTC.

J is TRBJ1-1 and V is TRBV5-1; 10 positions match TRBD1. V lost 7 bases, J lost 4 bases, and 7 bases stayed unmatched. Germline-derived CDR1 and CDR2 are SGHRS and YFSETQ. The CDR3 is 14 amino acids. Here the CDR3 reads CASGTGTGVTEAFF. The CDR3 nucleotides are TGCGCCAGCGGAACCGGGACAGGGGTCACTGAAGCTTTCTTT.

CDR3 sequence: CAWSVRGQGKETQYF. For the CDR3, the DNA is TGTGCCTGGAGTGTACGGGGACAGGGGAAAGAGACCCAGTACTTC. The chain links TRBV30 to TRBJ2-5; TRBD1 matches 10 bases. The CDR3 has 15 amino acids. Germline CDR1 GTSNPN, CDR2 SVGIG (reference sequence). The ends lost 0 bases at V and 3 bases at J; junction bases unmatched: 4.